These T cell receptor beta chains were read from a single sample in a study of early T cells in non-severe SARS-CoV-2 infection. MiXCR, applied by TCRdb to the 5' RACE reads, yields one record per CDR3 protein. The table records about 22,000 distinct CDR3 sequences, 3% to 4% of them present only once. Sequencing was performed on whole blood. All receptors come from an adult who was a healthcare worker with PCR-confirmed SARS-CoV-2 infection or an uninfected control (not recorded which). CDR3s include the opening cysteine and the closing phenylalanine or tryptophan. A D gene is named only where the DNA matches it firmly. Where a row states a size, it is once, few, many or the class of an expanded clone; other rows omit it.

TRBV7-3	medium-sized	TRBJ2-2	-	TGTGCCAGCAGCTTAGGGACCGGGGAGCTGTTTTTT	CASSLGTGELFF
TRBV7-9	many	TRBJ2-1	TRBD2	TGTGCCAGCAGCTTAGGACTAGCGGGATACCGGGGCAATGAGCAGTTCTTC	CASSLGLAGYRGNEQFF
TRBV24-1	medium-sized	TRBJ2-1	-	TGTGCCACCAGTGACCCTGATACTAAGGGCAATGAGCAGTTCTTC	CATSDPDTKGNEQFF
TRBV12-3/TRBV12-4	many	TRBJ2-3	-	TGTGCCAGCAGTTTTGAGGGGGATACGCAGTATTTT	CASSFEGDTQYF
TRBV6-2/TRBV6-3	few	TRBJ2-3	-	TGTGCCAGCTCCGAGGGCCGAGCGGGTTGGAAGGATACGCAGTATTTT	CASSEGRAGWKDTQYF
TRBV7-2	many	TRBJ2-1	-	TGTGCCAGCAGCTCGACAGATGAGCAGTTCTTC	CASSSTDEQFF
TRBV7-9	-	TRBJ1-1	-	TGTGCCAGCAGTCAGGACACGAAGAACACTGAAGCTTTCTTT	CASSQDTKNTEAFF
TRBV10-3	many	TRBJ1-5	-	TGTGCCATCTCTGGGCATAGCAATCAGCCCCAGCATTTT	CAISGHSNQPQHF
TRBV7-2	medium-sized	TRBJ2-7	TRBD2	TGTGCCAGCAGCTTACCTAGCGGTCCCTACGAGCAGTACTTC	CASSLPSGPYEQYF
TRBV9	many	TRBJ2-5	TRBD2	TGTGCCAGCAGCGAGACTAGCGGGAGAGGAGAGACCCAGTACTTC	CASSETSGRGETQYF
TRBV25-1	many	TRBJ1-2	TRBD1	TGTGCCAGCTCCGGGACAGGGGCACATGGCTACACCTTC	CASSGTGAHGYTF
TRBV24-1	many	TRBJ2-5	-	TGTGCCACCAGTGATTCTAAGGACACGAAAGAGACCCAGTACTTC	CATSDSKDTKETQYF
TRBV10-3	many	TRBJ2-1	-	TGTGCCATCAGTGAGGGGACGAGCTCCTACAATGAGCAGTTCTTC	CAISEGTSSYNEQFF
TRBV11-3	-	TRBJ2-1	-	TGTGCCAGCAGCTCCCGCCAGAGGCACAATGAGCAGTTCTTC	CASSSRQRHNEQFF
TRBV28	many	TRBJ2-7	TRBD1	TGTGCCAGCAGTCTATCCGGACAGGGGCAGTACTTC	CASSLSGQGQYF
TRBV12-5	many	TRBJ1-3	TRBD1	TGTGCTAGTGCTGGACAGGCGAACTCTGGAAACACCATATATTTT	CASAGQANSGNTIYF
TRBV5-1	many	TRBJ1-5	-	TGCGCCAGCAGTCCCGGGACGGATCAGCCCCAGCATTTT	CASSPGTDQPQHF
TRBV19	medium-sized	TRBJ1-5	-	TGTGCCAGTAGTATTAAGGGTAGCAATCAGCCCCAGCATTTT	CASSIKGSNQPQHF
TRBV20-1	medium-sized	TRBJ1-5	-	TGCAGTGCTAGGCAAGGGGTAAATCAGCCCCAGCATTTT	CSARQGVNQPQHF
TRBV20-1	many	TRBJ2-3	-	TGCAGTGCTAGACTAGCTAACACAGATACGCAGTATTTT	CSARLANTDTQYF
TRBV7-9	many	TRBJ2-7	-	TGTGCCAGCAGCGGAGGGGTTTACTACGAGCAGTACTTC	CASSGGVYYEQYF
TRBV28	-	TRBJ2-7	-	TGTGCCAGCAGTTTATGGGGGGGCAGGTCCTACGAGCAGTACTTC	CASSLWGGRSYEQYF
TRBV7-2	many	TRBJ2-3	-	TGTGCCAGCAGCTTAGCGACTAGCACAGATACGCAGTATTTT	CASSLATSTDTQYF
TRBV5-4	many	TRBJ2-7	-	TGTGCCAGCAGCTTCAATTCTCTGGGAGAGCAGTACTTC	CASSFNSLGEQYF
TRBV5-1	many	TRBJ2-3	-	TGCGCCAGCAGCCGGGGGACTGGAACAGATACGCAGTATTTT	CASSRGTGTDTQYF
TRBV27	many	TRBJ1-2	-	TGTGCCAGCAGTTTATTGCCCCCCCACGTCGGAGGCTACACCTTC	CASSLLPPHVGGYTF
TRBV7-8	few	TRBJ2-5	-	TGTGCCAGCAGCTTAGAAGTCGGGGGCGCTTTCCAAGAGACCCAGTACTTC	CASSLEVGGAFQETQYF
TRBV25-1	-	TRBJ1-1	TRBD1	TGTGCCAGCAGTGAACCCGGACAGGCTTTCACTGAAGCTTTCTTT	CASSEPGQAFTEAFF
TRBV12-5	-	TRBJ2-3	-	TGTGCTAGTGGTCTCGGATCGACGAGGTTATCAGATACGCAGTATTTT	CASGLGSTRLSDTQYF
TRBV7-7	medium-sized	TRBJ2-3	TRBD1	TGTGCTAGCAGCACTGGGACAGCTAGCACAGATACGCAGTATTTT	CASSTGTASTDTQYF
TRBV20-1	many	TRBJ2-7	-	TGCAGTGCTACCGAGAACGGGTACGAGCAGTACTTC	CSATENGYEQYF